This is a list of T cell receptor beta chains from one sample in a study of Graves' ophthalmopathy and Graves' hyperthyroidism. TCRdb used MiXCR to reprocess the multiplex PCR reads, holding one entry per CDR3 protein. The sample records 200,000 to 300,000 distinct CDR3 sequences, around 50% being singletons. Sequencing input: peripheral blood. These receptors originate from an adult man with Graves' ophthalmopathy. Each CDR3 is given without its conserved first and last residue. Only some rows state a clone size, as once, few, many or a class for expanded clones.

length	V	size	J	CDR3
11	TRBV18	NA	TRBJ1-6	ASSLRQGELLH
13	TRBV29-1	NA	TRBJ2-1	SVSLPSGSYNEQF
11	TRBV24-1	many	TRBJ2-5	ATSTSPAETQY
12	TRBV11-2	NA	TRBJ1-6	ASGLGQGNSPLH
10	TRBV29-1	many	TRBJ1-1	SAPGLNTEAF
14	TRBV7-2	NA	TRBJ2-2	ASSLGGSVDTGELF
12	TRBV6-5	few	TRBJ1-4	ASSTGGLNEKLF
13	TRBV12-3/TRBV12-4	NA	TRBJ2-5	ASSLYRAGQETQY
15	TRBV5-1	NA	TRBJ1-1	ASSNHLSTGGGTEAF
16	TRBV7-2	NA	TRBJ2-7	ASSLGTSGGPPDYEQY
14	TRBV7-2	NA	TRBJ1-6	ASSLGRGVRNSPLH
11	TRBV12-3/TRBV12-4	NA	TRBJ1-2	ASLDQGHYGYT
10	TRBV20-1	NA	TRBJ2-3	SAQNVPDTQY
12	TRBV6-5	NA	TRBJ2-7	ASRSRGSPYEQY
13	TRBV10-3	NA	TRBJ1-2	AISDSWEGSYGYT
12	TRBV7-2	few	TRBJ2-5	ASSLSGGAETQY
10	TRBV6-4	few	TRBJ1-6	ASRHSNSPLH
12	TRBV9	NA	TRBJ1-1	ASSKGAGDTEAF
13	TRBV29-1	few	TRBJ2-1	SVGGGSGTYNEQF
13	TRBV7-9	once	TRBJ2-2	ASSSGLASTGELF
12	TRBV2	NA	TRBJ1-4	ASSAGITNEKLF
11	TRBV9	NA	TRBJ1-1	ASSPPFQTEAF
12	TRBV12-3/TRBV12-4	NA	TRBJ1-5	ASSLRGSDQPQH
12	TRBV10-3	NA	TRBJ1-5	AISLVGGRQPQH
12	TRBV12-3/TRBV12-4	NA	TRBJ1-4	ASSSGQGAEKLF
13	TRBV19	few	TRBJ1-5	ASTLVAGGNQPQH
9	TRBV10-3	NA	TRBJ1-2	ASSDWLGYT
12	TRBV20-1	NA	TRBJ2-7	SAKRDTSSYEQY
11	TRBV6-5	NA	TRBJ2-5	ASRGQAGETQY
12	TRBV24-1	NA	TRBJ1-1	ATSENLQWAEAF
14	TRBV20-1	few	TRBJ2-7	SARGLTGTSVHEQY
11	TRBV10-1	NA	TRBJ2-5	ASSETFGETQY
13	TRBV19	NA	TRBJ2-7	ASSVLGVPLGEQY
11	TRBV9	once	TRBJ1-1	ASSFQRNTEAF
11	TRBV7-9	few	TRBJ1-1	ASSPAGGTEAF
13	TRBV2	few	TRBJ1-2	ASSGKDGTTGGYT
14	TRBV2	NA	TRBJ2-7	ASSEGGLAASYEQY
14	TRBV7-9	NA	TRBJ2-2	ASSLVEDGNTGELF
14	TRBV12-3/TRBV12-4	NA	TRBJ2-7	ASSLGDMGPRYEQY
12	TRBV6-1	NA	TRBJ1-2	ASSEGGAGRGYT
12	TRBV10-3	NA	TRBJ2-5	ASSSEAGYETQY
11	TRBV9	few	TRBJ1-2	ASSVEGQGSYT
15	TRBV24-1	few	TRBJ2-2	ATSELASGGGTGELF
10	TRBV28	NA	TRBJ2-5	ASSQGQETQY
12	TRBV7-9	NA	TRBJ1-1	ASSLSGMVTEAF
13	TRBV10-3	NA	TRBJ2-2	ASRGGKANTGELF
12	TRBV29-1	NA	TRBJ2-7	SVNGGRSYGEQY
13	TRBV20-1	NA	TRBJ1-5	SATLTRGPGMPQH
13	TRBV7-9	NA	TRBJ2-2	ASSLGAANTGELF
12	TRBV6-2/TRBV6-3	NA	TRBJ1-1	ASSMRDEDTEAF